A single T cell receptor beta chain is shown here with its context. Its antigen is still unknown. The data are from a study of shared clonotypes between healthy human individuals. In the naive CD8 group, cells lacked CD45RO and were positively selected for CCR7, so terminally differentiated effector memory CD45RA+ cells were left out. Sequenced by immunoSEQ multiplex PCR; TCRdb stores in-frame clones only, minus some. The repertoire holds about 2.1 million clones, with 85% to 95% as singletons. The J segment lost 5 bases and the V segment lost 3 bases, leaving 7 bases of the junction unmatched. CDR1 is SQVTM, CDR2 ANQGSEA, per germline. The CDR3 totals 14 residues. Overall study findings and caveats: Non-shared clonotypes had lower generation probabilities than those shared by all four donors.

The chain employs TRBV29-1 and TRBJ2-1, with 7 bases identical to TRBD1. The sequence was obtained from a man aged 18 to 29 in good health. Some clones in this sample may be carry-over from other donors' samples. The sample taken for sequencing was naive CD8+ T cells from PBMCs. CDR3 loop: CSVEDRFIHNEQFF. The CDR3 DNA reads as TGCAGCGTTGAGGACAGGTTCATCCACAATGAGCAGTTCTTC.